Only a few counts were recorded for the clone carrying this TCR beta chain. The antigen remains unidentified. These data originate in a study of identical twins. General study results and limits: Out-of-frame alpha sequences shared between twins exhibited an excess of low generation probability.

V lost 3 bases, J lost 0 bases, and 16 bases lay in between. The CDR3 contains 17 residues. TCRdb re-derived calls from the 5' RACE reads in MiXCR, one entry per CDR3 protein. The data show some 300,000 distinct CDR3 sequences, approximately 13% seen once. The same sample was also studied in work on yellow fever vaccine responses in identical twins.

Sequences were obtained from CD8+ T cells sorted from blood. The clonotype comes from a woman between 18 and 29 years old in good health. This sequence joins TRBV12-3 or TRBV12-4 and TRBJ2-3, with D perhaps TRBD1 (6 bases). The CDR3, as DNA: TGTGCCAGCAGTTTTAGGACAGACAAAATTAGCACAGATACGCAGTATTTT. It encodes CASSFRTDKISTDTQYF.